This T cell receptor (beta chain) came from a study of cytomegalovirus exposure and HLA in healthy donors. The PCR employed 60 Vbeta primers together with 13 Jbeta primers. The assay was immunoSEQ multiplex PCR, and TCRdb's table has in-frame clones only and misses some. The sample holds 75,000 to 100,000 clones, approximately 79% seen once. Per germline, CDR1 MDHEN and CDR2 SYDVKM. This CDR3 is 15 amino acids long. V lost 3 bases and J lost 8, with 17 bases in between. Study-wide findings and caveats: Several of the most significant clusters were apparently associated with common viral pathogens in a later analysis. Information on immune exposure was restricted to one variable (CMV serostatus).

Comment on this clone: Antigen: not known.

This receptor was obtained from a woman aged 55-70 years in good health and CMV-seropositive. The chain recombines TRBV28 with TRBJ1-5; D remains unclear. Material for sequencing was PBMCs. CDR3 bases: TGTGCCAGCAGTTTTGGCGGCAGCCGCTCGGAGCCCCAGCATTTT. It is translated as CASSFGGSRSEPQHF.